Below are 21 T cell receptor beta chains sequenced from a single sample in a study of blood T cell repertoires in COVID-19. The assay was immunoSEQ multiplex PCR, and TCRdb's table has in-frame clones only and misses some. The top ten hold 16% of the sample, which has about 140,000 clones, about 80% seen once. The specimen was peripheral blood. The receptor set was obtained from a man over 45 with acute or convalescent COVID-19.

V and J are TRBV5-1 and TRBJ2-3, with TRBD1 matching 8 bases. The CDR3 length is 16 residues. The V and J ends lost 2 bases and 4 bases, in that order; junction bases with no gene match: 9. Germline V gene data show CDR1 as SGHRS and CDR2 as YFSETQ. In DNA, the CDR3 is TGCGCCAGCAGCTTCGGACAGGGAACCCTTGCAGATACGCAGTATTTT. It is translated as CASSFGQGTLADTQYF.

The CDR3: CAWSWGVNTEAFF. CDR3 coding DNA: TGTGCCTGGAGTTGGGGGGTGAACACTGAAGCTTTCTTT. The chain has TRBV30 and TRBJ1-1; D possibly corresponds to TRBD1 (5 bases). V was trimmed by 2 bases and J by 0 bases, leaving 7 bases between them. Per the germline V gene, CDR1 is GTSNPN and CDR2 is SVGIG (reference sequence). The CDR3 spans 13 residues.

The gene calls are TRBV28 and TRBJ2-1; D is unresolved. V shed 2 bases and J shed 5 bases, with 7 bases lying between them. CDR1 is MDHEN, CDR2 SYDVKM, per germline. CDR3 length: 13 residues. The CDR3 DNA sequence: TGTGCCAGCAGTTTACCGGTTGACAATGAGCAGTTCTTC. Its protein product is CASSLPVDNEQFF.

A few counts support this clone. V gene TRBV7-2 combines with J gene TRBJ1-6; 7 bases match TRBD1. The germline V gene has CDR1 SGHTA and CDR2 FQGNSA. The ends lost 3 bases at V and 7 bases at J; junction bases unmatched: 6. There are 15 residues in the CDR3. DNA of the CDR3: TGTGCCAGCAGCTTCTCTATGACAGGGAATTCACCCCTCCACTTT. Translating gives CASSFSMTGNSPLHF.

The chain has TRBV29-1 and TRBJ2-1, with TRBD1 matching 9 bases. This CDR3 is built from 17 residues. V shed 1 base and J 6 bases; nucleotides not matched to a gene: 13. In germline, CDR1 is SQVTM, CDR2 ANQGSEA. CDR3: CSVEAVTTGTGLNEQFF. DNA of the CDR3: TGCAGCGTTGAAGCCGTTACGACCGGGACAGGGCTCAATGAGCAGTTCTTC.

This clone came up once. The rearrangement joins TRBV14 to TRBJ2-5; perhaps TRBD2 as D (6 bases). Deletions cut 2 bases from V and 3 bases from J, with 16 bases between. Germline CDR1 and CDR2: SGHDN and FVKESK. The CDR3 has 16 residues. The CDR3 DNA sequence: TGTGCCAGCAGCCAAAGGTCTCTAGCGTGGGAAGAGACCCAGTACTTC. Its translation is CASSQRSLAWEETQYF. The variable domain in full, completed from reference TRBV14 and TRBJ2-5, reads EAGVTQFPSHSVIEKGQTVTLRCDPISGHDNLYWYRRVMGKEIKFLLHFVKESKQDESGMPNNRFLAERTGGTYSTLKVQPAELEDSGVYFCASSQRSLAWEETQYFGPGTRLLVL.

V and J are TRBV19 and TRBJ1-5, with unresolved D. The CDR3 consists of 12 residues. The germline V gene encodes CDR1 LNHDA and CDR2 SQIVND (reference sequence). Deletions cut 3 bases from V and 6 bases from J, with 6 bases between. The CDR3 spells CASSIGSQPQHF. Written as DNA, the CDR3 is TGTGCCAGTAGTATTGGTAGTCAGCCCCAGCATTTT.

This rearrangement joins TRBV4-1 to TRBJ1-2; 12 bases match TRBD1. V was clipped by 2 bases and J by 8 bases; unmatched bases: 12. The length of the CDR3 is 17 residues. Germline CDR1 MGHRA, CDR2 YSYEKL. CDR3 residues: CASSQPGQGALGGGYTF. As DNA, the CDR3 is TGCGCCAGCAGCCAACCGGGACAGGGGGCCCTTGGGGGCGGCTACACCTTC.

The chain uses TRBV5-6 and TRBJ1-2; TRBD1 agrees at 7 bases. The length of the CDR3 is 11 residues. The trim removed 4 bases at V and 8 bases at J, leaving 2 bases unmatched. Germline-derived CDR1 and CDR2 are SGHDT and YYEEEE. The CDR3 DNA reads as TGTGCCAGCAGCCGGGACAGAGGCTACACCTTC. This encodes CASSRDRGYTF.

This clone was recorded only once. The chain links TRBV5-6 to TRBJ1-5; 9 bases are shared with TRBD1. V lost 2 bases, J lost 0 bases, and 3 bases stayed unmatched. The CDR3 contains 16 residues. Germline CDR1 is SGHDT and CDR2 is YYEEEE. This chain's CDR3 is CASSFGTGYSNQPQHF. CDR3 in DNA: TGTGCCAGCAGCTTCGGGACAGGGTATAGCAATCAGCCCCAGCATTTT.

The V call is TRBV5-1, the J call TRBJ1-2; D is perhaps TRBD1 (6 bases). The CDR3 is 16 amino acids. V lost 2 bases and J lost 4, with 18 bases in between. CDR1 and CDR2 from the germline V gene are SGHRS and YFSETQ. The CDR3 DNA follows: TGCGCCAGCAGCTTCCAGGGCCCCAGGGGCAGCTATGGCTACACCTTC. Amino acids: CASSFQGPRGSYGYTF.

A few counts support this clone. The chain uses TRBV20-1 and TRBJ1-2, with unresolved D. CDR3 size: 11 residues. The V end was cut by 3 bases, the J end by 3 bases, with 5 bases between. CDR1 and CDR2 (germline): DFQATT, SNEGSKA (reference sequence). The CDR3 sequence: CSARSDYGYTF. As DNA, the CDR3 is TGCAGTGCTAGGTCAGACTATGGCTACACCTTC.

J is TRBJ2-6 and V is TRBV19; D is uncertain. Germline V gene sequence: CDR1 LNHDA, CDR2 SQIVND (reference sequence). The CDR3 length is 16 residues. V shed 10 bases and J shed 2 bases, with 18 bases lying between them. The CDR3: CATEERKVAGANVLTF. Written as DNA, the CDR3 is TGTGCCACCGAGGAAAGGAAGGTGGCTGGGGCCAACGTCCTGACTTTC.

In the case of this clone: Distinct nucleotide sequences in the sample also encode this CDR3. The rearrangement joins TRBV27 to TRBJ1-2, with D maybe TRBD1 (5 bases). Germline V lookup: CDR1 MNHEY, CDR2 SMNVEV (reference sequence). With 6 bases removed from V and 5 bases from J, the gap between germline ends came to 7 bases. CDR3 size: 11 residues. Written as DNA, the CDR3 is TGTGCCAGCAGCGGGGGATATGGCTACACCTTC. Translated: CASSGGYGYTF.

The chain combines TRBV28 with TRBJ2-7, with 7 bases lining up with TRBD2. With V trimmed by 6 bases and J by 0 bases, 11 bases remained unmatched. Germline CDR1 MDHEN, CDR2 SYDVKM. The CDR3 is made up of 16 amino acids. This chain's CDR3 is CASSQPGEGLSYEQYF. The CDR3 nucleotides read TGTGCCAGCAGCCAGCCGGGGGAGGGCCTCTCCTACGAGCAGTACTTC. Drawing the rest from reference TRBV28 and TRBJ2-7, the complete variable domain is DVKVTQSSRYLVKRTGEKVFLECVQDMDHENMFWYRQDPGLGLRLIYFSYDVKMKEKGDIPEGYSVSREKKERFSLILESASTNQTSMYLCASSQPGEGLSYEQYFGPGTRLTVT.

This CDR3 is CASGSYRGSREQYF. The CDR3 nucleotides read TGTGCCAGCGGATCATACAGGGGTTCGAGGGAGCAGTACTTC. The gene calls are TRBV7-8 and TRBJ2-7; 7 nucleotides agree with TRBD1. The CDR3 consists of 14 residues. The germline V gene has CDR1 SGHVS and CDR2 FQNEAQ. V dropped 8 bases and J dropped 7; count of bases not matched to a gene: 14.

This clone was recorded only once. The CDR3 here is CASRVQGANEKLFF. The CDR3 bases are TGCGCCAGCAGGGTACAGGGGGCAAATGAAAAACTGTTTTTT. V gene TRBV10-2 combines with J gene TRBJ1-4; the match to TRBD1 covers 9 bases. V was pared by 6 bases and J by 5 bases, with 4 bases of the junction left unmatched. Germline loops: CDR1 WSHSY, CDR2 SAAADI. This CDR3 is built from 14 residues.

The rearrangement uses TRBV6-5 and TRBJ1-3, with no clear D. V lost 1 base and J 0 bases, leaving 10 bases between the germline ends. The CDR3 contains 16 residues. Germline values: CDR1 MNHEY, CDR2 SVGAGI. The CDR3 DNA is TGTGCCAGCAGTTACTGGGCAGATGGCTCTGGAAACACCATATATTTT. Translation: CASSYWADGSGNTIYF.

V is TRBV18 and J is TRBJ1-5; the D gene is possibly TRBD1 (5 bases). V dropped 3 bases and J dropped 6 bases, with 15 bases sitting between them. The germline gives CDR1 KGHSH, CDR2 LQKENI. CDR3 length equals 15 residues. As DNA, the CDR3 is TGTGCCAGCTCACCTAGCCAGGGAGGTAGTCAGCCCCAGCATTTT. Translated, it gives CASSPSQGGSQPQHF. Together with reference TRBV18 and TRBJ1-5, the CDR3 gives the full variable domain: NAGVMQNPRHLVRRRGQEARLRCSPMKGHSHVYWYRQLPEEGLKFMVYLQKENIIDESGMPKERFSAEFPKEGPSILRIQQVVRGDSAAYFCASSPSQGGSQPQHFGDGTRLSIL.

This chain joins TRBV5-4 and TRBJ2-3; 9 bases are a match to TRBD1. V shed 3 bases and J 3 bases; nucleotides not matched to a gene: 5. Germline CDR1 reads SGHNT; CDR2 reads YYREEE (reference sequence). This CDR3 is 15 amino acids long. CDR3 DNA sequence: TGTGCCAGCAGCTCGGGACAGGGTGGAACAGATACGCAGTATTTT. This encodes CASSSGQGGTDTQYF.

V is TRBV30 and J is TRBJ2-2; D is possibly TRBD2 (6 bases). V lost 0 bases, J lost 0 bases, and 11 bases lay in between. Germline assignment: CDR1 GTSNPN and CDR2 SVGIG (reference sequence). The CDR3 totals 16 residues. In DNA form, the CDR3 reads TGTGCCTGGAGTGTTCGGGCGGGGACGAACACCGGGGAGCTGTTTTTT. This gives the protein CAWSVRAGTNTGELFF.